This TCR beta chain was identified in a study of blood T cells in healthy people across ages. General study results and limits: TCR beta diversity, measured per million T cells, fell in a roughly linear way with age.

Using a J-beta primer mix together with a sample-barcoded 5' primer, a second PCR was run for roughly 7 to 11 cycles. MiXCR was run by TCRdb on the 5' RACE reads, yielding one entry per CDR3 protein. The sample gives 750,000 to 950,000 distinct CDR3 sequences, 25% to 30% of which show up once; roughly a tenth is in the top ten. Remarks on this clonotype: The antigen is not known. Sequence at one end of the junction differs from germline and may be a read error.

CDR3 length: 15 amino acids. The V gene's germline CDR1 is MDHEN and CDR2 SYDVKM. Per individual sample, total RNA of at least 6 micrograms was extracted. These data were also reused for a study on T cells of mothers and their children. As that report states: Researchers report slightly higher, though non-significant, overlap in related mother-child pairs than in unrelated pairs.

The clonotype originates from a woman aged 40 to 50 in good health. This chain connects TRBV28 to TRBJ2-4; TRBD1 or TRBD2 may be the D gene (5 bases each). The sequenced material came from blood. In DNA, the CDR3 is TGTGCCAGCAGTCCGGCTGAGGGGCTGTCCCCATCCCCAGTTTTC. Encoded protein: CASSPAEGLSPSPVF.